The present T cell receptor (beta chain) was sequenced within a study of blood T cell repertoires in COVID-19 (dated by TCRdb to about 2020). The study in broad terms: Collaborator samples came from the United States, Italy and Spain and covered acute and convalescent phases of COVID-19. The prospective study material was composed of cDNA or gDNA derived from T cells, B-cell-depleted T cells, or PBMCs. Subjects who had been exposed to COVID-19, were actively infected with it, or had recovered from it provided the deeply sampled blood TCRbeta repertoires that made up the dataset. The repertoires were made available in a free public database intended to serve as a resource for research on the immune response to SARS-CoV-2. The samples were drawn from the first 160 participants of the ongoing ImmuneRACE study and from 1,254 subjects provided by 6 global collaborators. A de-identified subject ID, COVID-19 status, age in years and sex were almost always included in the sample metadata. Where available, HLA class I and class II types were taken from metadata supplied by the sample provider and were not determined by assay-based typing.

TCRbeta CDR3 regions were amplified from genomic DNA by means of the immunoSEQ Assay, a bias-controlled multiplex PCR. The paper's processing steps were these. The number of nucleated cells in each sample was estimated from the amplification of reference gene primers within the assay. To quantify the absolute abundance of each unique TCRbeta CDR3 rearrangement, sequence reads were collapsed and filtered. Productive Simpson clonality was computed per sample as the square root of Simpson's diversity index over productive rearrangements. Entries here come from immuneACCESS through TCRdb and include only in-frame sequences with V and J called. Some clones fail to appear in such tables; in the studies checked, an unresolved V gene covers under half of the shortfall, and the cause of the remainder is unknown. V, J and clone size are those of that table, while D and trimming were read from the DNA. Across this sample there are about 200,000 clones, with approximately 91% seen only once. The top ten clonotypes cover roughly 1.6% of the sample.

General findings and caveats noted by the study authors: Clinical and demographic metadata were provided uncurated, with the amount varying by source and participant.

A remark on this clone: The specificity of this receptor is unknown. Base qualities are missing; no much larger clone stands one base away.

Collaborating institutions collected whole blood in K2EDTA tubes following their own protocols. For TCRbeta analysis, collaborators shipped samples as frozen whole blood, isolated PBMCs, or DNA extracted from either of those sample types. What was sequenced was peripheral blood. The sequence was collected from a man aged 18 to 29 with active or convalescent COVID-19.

This receptor carries the CDR3 CASSAYDTYNEQFF. DNA sequence: TGTGCCAGCAGCGCCTATGACACTTACAATGAGCAGTTCTTC. The sequence is built from TRBV5-4 and TRBJ2-1, with no confidently assigned D gene. Sequences SGHNT (CDR1) and YYREEE (CDR2) are obtained from the germline V gene (reference sequence). V gives up 4 bases and J gives up 4 bases, and the segment between their germline ends measures 12 bases. The CDR3 spans 14 residues, from the cysteine through the phenylalanine. The sequence is cut down to CDR3 DNA, 42 bases in frame from base 1.